Below, one T cell receptor (beta chain) is given with its context. The CDR3 runs to 16 residues. J was trimmed by 4 bases and V by 3 bases; bases with no gene match: 8. Germline values: CDR1 LGHDT, CDR2 YNNKEL (reference sequence). The data were taken from a study of blood T cell repertoires in COVID-19. Study-level information: Sites in the United States, Italy and Spain provided acute and convalescent COVID-19 samples.

Per the original data handling: Amplified reference gene primers provided the basis for estimating nucleated cell counts. Clones were sequenced by immunoSEQ multiplex PCR, and TCRdb holds only the in-frame ones, with some missing. V, J and clone size are taken as reported in that table, and D and trimming were inferred from the DNA itself. The sample yields over 50,000 clones, about 77% seen once. The sample was peripheral blood. V is TRBV3-1 (or the pseudogene TRBV3-2) and J is TRBJ2-2; 7 nucleotides agree with TRBD2. The TCR was taken from a man older than 75 with active or convalescent COVID-19. Written as DNA, the CDR3 is TGTGCCAGCAGCCACTCTAGAGGGAGGGCCACCGGGGAGCTGTTTTTT. Translation gives CASSHSRGRATGELFF.